These T cell receptor beta chains were read from a single sample in a study of vaccination and CD4 T cells after COVID-19. MiXCR, applied by TCRdb to the PCR reads, yields one record per CDR3 protein. The table lists around 9,100 distinct CDR3 sequences, approximately 64% of them singletons. These TCRs are of unknown antigen specificity. The sequences come from cultured CD4+ T cells from blood, collected after SARS-CoV-2 vaccination. These receptors came from a human donor with COVID-19. CDR3s include the opening cysteine and the closing phenylalanine or tryptophan. The D gene is left open where the match is weak. Size tells how often a clone was seen (once, few, many) or the class of an expanded clone, and some rows leave it out.

j_call | v_call | clone_size | d_call | cdr3_aa | cdr3_nt
TRBJ2-5 | TRBV18 | NA | NA | CASSRWREETQYF | TGTGCCAGCTCACGGTGGCGGGAAGAGACCCAGTACTTC
TRBJ1-6 | TRBV6-5 | NA | NA | CASSYSGASDSPLHF | TGTGCCAGCAGTTACTCCGGGGCCTCGGATTCACCCCTCCACTTT
TRBJ1-5 | TRBV6-2/TRBV6-3 | NA | NA | CASSTGAVNQPQHF | TGTGCCAGCAGTACAGGAGCAGTAAATCAGCCCCAGCATTTT
TRBJ2-5 | TRBV30 | NA | NA | CAWREGGARTQYF | TGTGCCTGGAGGGAAGGGGGGGCCCGGACCCAGTACTTC
TRBJ2-5 | TRBV7-9 | NA | NA | CASSPLPPTGTQYF | TGTGCCAGCAGCCCCCTACCCCCCACCGGGACCCAGTACTTC
TRBJ1-1 | TRBV2 | NA | NA | CASSRYTEAFF | TGTGCCAGCAGCAGGTACACTGAAGCTTTCTTT
TRBJ1-2 | TRBV20-1 | few | NA | CSAPSGGVYGYTF | TGCAGTGCTCCCTCGGGGGGGGTATATGGCTACACCTTC
TRBJ2-7 | TRBV7-6 | NA | NA | CASSSDPPQRYEQYF | TGTGCCAGCAGCTCAGATCCCCCCCAACGGTACGAGCAGTACTTC
TRBJ2-3 | TRBV6-2/TRBV6-3 | NA | NA | CASSYKSTGPASGTDTQYF | TGTGCCAGCAGTTACAAGTCCACTGGACCTGCTAGCGGCACAGATACGCAGTATTTT
TRBJ2-1 | TRBV20-1 | NA | NA | CSARGPTWDEQFF | TGCAGTGCTAGAGGCCCGACTTGGGATGAGCAGTTCTTC
TRBJ1-6 | TRBV27 | NA | NA | CASSTPGRINSPLHF | TGTGCCAGCAGTACACCGGGACGGATTAATTCACCCCTCCACTTT
TRBJ2-3 | TRBV6-1 | once | NA | CASRKQGVPTDTQYF | TGTGCCAGCAGAAAACAGGGAGTTCCCACAGATACGCAGTATTTT
TRBJ1-5 | TRBV27 | NA | NA | CASSSGTDSNQPQHF | TGTGCCAGCAGTTCCGGGACGGATAGCAATCAGCCCCAGCATTTT
TRBJ2-7 | TRBV20-1 | NA | TRBD2 | CSASARPSGSYEQYF | TGCAGTGCTAGCGCCCGGCCTAGCGGTTCCTACGAGCAGTACTTC
TRBJ1-5 | TRBV6-2/TRBV6-3 | large | NA | CASSLSGSNQPQHF | TGTGCCAGCAGTTTATCAGGTAGCAATCAGCCCCAGCATTTT
TRBJ2-3 | TRBV20-1 | NA | NA | CSVTRRALADTQYF | TGCAGTGTTACCCGGCGGGCCCTGGCAGATACGCAGTATTTT
TRBJ1-6 | TRBV5-1 | once | TRBD1 | CASSLVPGQGGSPLHF | TGCGCCAGCAGCTTGGTTCCGGGACAGGGGGGTTCACCCCTCCACTTT
TRBJ2-3 | TRBV6-4 | NA | TRBD2 | CASSALERGGKDTQYF | TGTGCCAGCAGCGCCCTGGAGCGGGGGGGCAAAGATACGCAGTATTTT
TRBJ2-7 | TRBV10-3 | NA | TRBD1 | CAISRQGVNEQYF | TGTGCCATCAGTAGACAGGGGGTAAACGAGCAGTACTTC
TRBJ2-5 | TRBV15 | once | TRBD2 | CATGQRGLRAGSETQYF | TGTGCCACCGGCCAAAGGGGACTAAGGGCAGGGTCAGAGACCCAGTACTTC
TRBJ2-7 | TRBV7-9 | NA | NA | CASSWSNEQYF | TGTGCCAGCAGCTGGTCGAACGAGCAGTACTTC
TRBJ1-1 | TRBV7-9 | once | TRBD1 | CASSLGGQGGGYTEAFF | TGTGCCAGCAGCTTAGGGGGACAGGGGGGAGGGTACACTGAAGCTTTCTTT
TRBJ1-2 | TRBV6-5 | NA | TRBD1 | CASSYHEDRVVIYGYTF | TGTGCCAGCAGTTACCACGAGGACAGGGTGGTGATCTATGGCTACACCTTC
TRBJ2-3 | TRBV20-1 | NA | NA | CSARDPSSGGRTDTQYF | TGCAGTGCTAGAGATCCTAGTAGCGGAGGCCGCACAGATACGCAGTATTTT
TRBJ1-2 | TRBV7-2 | NA | TRBD1 | CASSYGTGDYGYTF | TGTGCCAGCAGCTATGGGACAGGGGACTATGGCTACACCTTC
TRBJ2-7 | TRBV21-1 | NA | NA | CASSKAGGQGFYEQYF | TGTGCCAGCAGCAAAGCGGGTGGACAGGGATTCTACGAGCAGTACTTC
TRBJ1-1 | TRBV30 | NA | NA | CAWSFQGNTEAFF | TGTGCCTGGAGTTTTCAGGGGAACACTGAAGCTTTCTTT
TRBJ2-7 | TRBV2 | NA | NA | CASSDVTIGSYEQYF | TGTGCCAGCAGTGACGTAACCATTGGCTCCTACGAGCAGTACTTC
TRBJ2-7 | TRBV10-1 | NA | NA | CASSPGGVGNTQYF | TGCGCCAGCAGCCCCGGGGGAGTAGGGAATACGCAGTACTTC
TRBJ2-2 | TRBV5-5 | few | TRBD2 | CASSPRLAGANTGELFF | TGTGCCAGCAGCCCCAGACTAGCGGGGGCGAACACCGGGGAGCTGTTTTTT
TRBJ2-5 | TRBV20-1 | few | NA | CSAESETQYF | TGCAGTGCGGAGAGCGAGACCCAGTACTTC
TRBJ1-6 | TRBV6-1 | NA | NA | CASSALQGNSPLHF | TGTGCCAGCAGTGCGCTTCAGGGGAATTCACCCCTCCACTTT
TRBJ1-4 | TRBV20-1 | NA | NA | CSAPSDSFNEKLFF | TGCAGTGCACCATCGGACAGCTTCAATGAAAAACTGTTTTTT
TRBJ1-5 | TRBV30 | NA | NA | CAWSYGTANQPQHF | TGTGCCTGGAGTTACGGGACGGCGAATCAGCCCCAGCATTTT
TRBJ1-5 | TRBV5-8 | few | TRBD1 | CASSLQGGNQPQHF | TGTGCCAGCAGCTTGCAGGGGGGAAATCAGCCCCAGCATTTT
TRBJ1-5 | TRBV5-1 | NA | NA | CASSLEGLGNQPQHF | TGCGCCAGCAGCTTGGAAGGACTGGGCAATCAGCCCCAGCATTTT
TRBJ2-5 | TRBV7-2 | NA | NA | CASSLSKGVTETQYF | TGTGCCAGCAGCTTATCTAAAGGTGTCACGGAGACCCAGTACTTC
TRBJ2-1 | TRBV20-1 | NA | NA | CSASGGPYYEQFF | TGCAGTGCTAGCGGGGGGCCCTACTATGAGCAGTTCTTC
TRBJ1-2 | TRBV19 | once | NA | CAINYGYTF | TGTGCCATTAACTATGGCTACACCTTC
TRBJ2-5 | TRBV6-1 | NA | TRBD2 | CATRRAGGRETQYF | TGTGCCACACGACGAGCGGGGGGCCGGGAGACCCAGTACTTC
TRBJ2-3 | TRBV11-2 | NA | NA | CASNAIGGYRDTQYF | TGTGCCAGCAACGCGATAGGGGGATATAGAGATACGCAGTATTTT
TRBJ1-5 | TRBV12-3/TRBV12-4 | once | NA | CASSLWMSQPQHF | TGTGCCAGCAGTTTGTGGATGAGTCAGCCCCAGCATTTT
TRBJ2-7 | TRBV20-1 | NA | NA | CSARKNNEQYF | TGCAGTGCTAGAAAGAACAACGAGCAGTACTTC
TRBJ2-7 | TRBV6-5 | few | NA | CASSYGGPFEQYF | TGTGCCAGCAGTTACGGGGGGCCGTTCGAGCAGTACTTC
TRBJ1-2 | TRBV4-1 | NA | NA | CASSTRLWVSLGYTF | TGCGCCAGCAGCACTAGGCTGTGGGTCTCCCTGGGCTACACCTTC
TRBJ1-1 | TRBV7-8 | NA | NA | CASSSARVDTEAFF | TGTGCCAGCAGCTCGGCCCGGGTCGACACTGAAGCTTTCTTT
TRBJ1-1 | TRBV20-1 | NA | NA | CSAKQVREAFF | TGCAGTGCAAAGCAGGTTCGGGAAGCTTTCTTT
TRBJ2-3 | TRBV20-1 | NA | TRBD2 | CSARLRGGTDTQYF | TGCAGTGCTAGACTTCGGGGGGGCACAGATACGCAGTATTTT
TRBJ2-3 | TRBV7-8 | few | TRBD2 | CASSPAGSITDTQYF | TGTGCCAGCAGCCCAGCGGGGAGTATCACAGATACGCAGTATTTT